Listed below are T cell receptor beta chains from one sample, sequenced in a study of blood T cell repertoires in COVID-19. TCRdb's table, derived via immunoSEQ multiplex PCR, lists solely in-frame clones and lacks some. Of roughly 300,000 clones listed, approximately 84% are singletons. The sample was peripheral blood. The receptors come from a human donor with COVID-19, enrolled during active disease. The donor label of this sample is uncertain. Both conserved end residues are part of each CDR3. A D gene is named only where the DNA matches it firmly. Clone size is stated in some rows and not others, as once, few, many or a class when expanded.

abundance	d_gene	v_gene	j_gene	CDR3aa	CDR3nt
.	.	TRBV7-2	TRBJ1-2	CASSLGMAPPVYGYTF	TGTGCCAGCAGCTTAGGCATGGCCCCACCTGTCTATGGCTACACCTTC
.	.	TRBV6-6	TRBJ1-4	CASSYSLGLGEKLFF	TGTGCCAGCAGTTACTCGCTGGGGCTTGGAGAAAAACTGTTTTTT
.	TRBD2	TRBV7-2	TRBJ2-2	CASSPLAGVASGELFF	TGTGCCAGCAGCCCGCTAGCGGGAGTAGCCAGCGGGGAGCTGTTTTTT
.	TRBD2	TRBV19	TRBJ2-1	CASSVRLAGGRGNEQFF	TGTGCCAGTAGTGTCCGACTAGCGGGAGGGAGGGGCAATGAGCAGTTCTTC
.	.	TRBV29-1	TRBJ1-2	CSVERGNYGYTF	TGCAGCGTTGAGCGAGGGAACTATGGCTACACCTTC
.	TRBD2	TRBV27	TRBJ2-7	CASSYGTSGAAEQYF	TGTGCCAGCAGTTACGGGACTAGCGGGGCCGCCGAGCAGTACTTC
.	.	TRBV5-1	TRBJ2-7	CASSLAEQLYEQYF	TGCGCCAGCAGCTTGGCGGAGCAGCTCTACGAGCAGTACTTC
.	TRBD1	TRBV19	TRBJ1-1	CASKSQGGQGNTEAFF	TGTGCCAGTAAAAGTCAGGGAGGACAGGGGAACACTGAAGCTTTCTTT
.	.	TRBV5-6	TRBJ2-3	CASSPLLDHTDTQYF	TGTGCCAGCAGCCCCCTTCTAGATCACACAGATACGCAGTATTTT
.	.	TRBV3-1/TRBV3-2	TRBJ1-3	CASSQDSGNTIYF	TGTGCCAGCAGCCAAGACAGTGGAAACACCATATATTTT
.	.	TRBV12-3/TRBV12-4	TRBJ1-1	CATEFIMNTEAFF	TGTGCCACCGAGTTTATAATGAACACTGAAGCTTTCTTT
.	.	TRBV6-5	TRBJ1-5	CASSYATRGQPQHF	TGTGCCAGCAGTTACGCCACCAGGGGTCAGCCCCAGCATTTT
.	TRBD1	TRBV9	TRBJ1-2	CASSVDSLGTGGKSYTF	TGTGCCAGCAGCGTAGATAGCTTGGGGACAGGGGGTAAAAGCTACACCTTC
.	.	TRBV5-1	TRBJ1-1	CASSSNGEAFF	TGCGCCAGCAGCTCAAACGGGGAAGCTTTCTTT
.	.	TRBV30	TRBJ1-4	CAWSQGFDEKLFF	TGTGCCTGGAGTCAGGGATTCGATGAAAAACTGTTTTTT
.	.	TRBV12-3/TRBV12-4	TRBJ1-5	CASSLSGEQPQHF	TGTGCCAGCAGCTTGTCGGGGGAGCAGCCCCAGCATTTT
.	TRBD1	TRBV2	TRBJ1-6	CASSEAGTGNNSPLHF	TGTGCCAGCAGTGAAGCTGGGACAGGGAATAATTCACCCCTCCACTTT
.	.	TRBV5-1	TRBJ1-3	CASSLNSFSGNTIYF	TGCGCCAGCAGCTTGAACAGTTTTTCTGGAAACACCATATATTTT
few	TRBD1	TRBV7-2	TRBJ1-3	CASSVGTGSGNTIYF	TGTGCCAGCAGCGTGGGGACAGGGAGTGGAAACACCATATATTTT
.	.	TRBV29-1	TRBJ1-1	CSVAADVGGTEAFF	TGCAGCGTTGCAGCCGACGTGGGAGGCACTGAAGCTTTCTTT
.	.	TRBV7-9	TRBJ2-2	CASSRHRERNTGELFF	TGTGCCAGCAGCCGACACAGGGAACGGAACACCGGGGAGCTGTTTTTT
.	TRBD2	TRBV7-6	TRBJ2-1	CASSSTGTSGDNEQFF	TGTGCCAGCAGCTCGACCGGGACTAGCGGAGACAATGAGCAGTTCTTC
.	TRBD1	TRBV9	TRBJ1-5	CASSVDMDRDQPQHF	TGTGCCAGCAGCGTTGACATGGACAGGGATCAGCCCCAGCATTTT
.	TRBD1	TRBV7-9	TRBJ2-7	CASSRDRGVHEQYF	TGTGCCAGCAGCCGTGACAGGGGCGTCCACGAGCAGTACTTC
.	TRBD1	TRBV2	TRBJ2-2	CASSEQGSGTGELFF	TGTGCCAGCAGCGAACAGGGGTCGGGAACCGGGGAGCTGTTTTTT
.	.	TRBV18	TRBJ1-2	CASSPQEQAVSKYGYTF	TGTGCCAGCTCACCCCAGGAACAGGCTGTTTCCAAATATGGCTACACCTTC
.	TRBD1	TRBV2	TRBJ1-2	CASSEGQGAYGYTF	TGTGCCAGCAGTGAGGGACAGGGTGCCTATGGCTACACCTTC
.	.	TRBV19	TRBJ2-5	CASSIQGSGETQYF	TGTGCCAGTAGTATTCAGGGTTCCGGCGAGACCCAGTACTTC
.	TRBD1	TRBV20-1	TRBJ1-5	CSASPPVGAGGRPQHF	TGCAGTGCTAGTCCCCCGGTAGGTGCAGGGGGACGGCCCCAGCATTTT
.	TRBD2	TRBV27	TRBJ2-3	CASSPPPLASTDTQYF	TGTGCCAGCAGTCCCCCCCCACTAGCGAGCACGGATACGCAGTATTTT
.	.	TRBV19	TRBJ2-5	CASSIAEGQETQYF	TGTGCCAGTAGTATAGCGGAGGGGCAAGAGACCCAGTACTTC
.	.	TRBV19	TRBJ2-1	CASSRQALDEQFF	TGTGCCAGTAGTCGACAGGCGTTGGATGAGCAGTTCTTC
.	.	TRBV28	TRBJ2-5	CASSEGGVQETQYF	TGTGCCAGCAGCGAGGGCGGGGTCCAAGAGACCCAGTACTTC
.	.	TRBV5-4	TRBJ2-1	CASSPQRSSYNEQFF	TGTGCCAGCAGCCCACAGAGAAGCTCCTACAATGAGCAGTTCTTC
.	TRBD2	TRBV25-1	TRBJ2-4	CASSDAGGKNIQYF	TGTGCCAGCAGTGACGCGGGGGGCAAAAACATTCAGTACTTC
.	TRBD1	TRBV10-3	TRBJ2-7	CAISPGQGGREQYF	TGTGCCATCAGCCCGGGACAGGGTGGAAGGGAGCAGTACTTC
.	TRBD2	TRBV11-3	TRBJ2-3	CASSLKITRRGCTDTQYF	TGTGCCAGCAGCTTAAAGATCACTCGGCGGGGGTGCACAGATACGCAGTATTTT
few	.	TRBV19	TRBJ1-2	CASSIVLKGHHGYTF	TGTGCCAGTAGTATAGTATTAAAAGGACACCATGGCTACACCTTC
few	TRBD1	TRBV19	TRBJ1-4	CASSILTGELFF	TGTGCCAGTAGTATCCTTACAGGGGAACTGTTTTTT
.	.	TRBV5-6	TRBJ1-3	CASSLERGTGNTIYF	TGTGCCAGCAGCTTGGAAAGGGGAACTGGAAACACCATATATTTT
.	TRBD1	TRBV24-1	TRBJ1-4	CATSRGLNEKLFF	TGTGCCACCAGCAGGGGGCTTAATGAAAAACTGTTTTTT
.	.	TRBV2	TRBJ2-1	CASSPVSRDNEQFF	TGTGCCAGCAGCCCCGTTTCGCGGGACAATGAGCAGTTCTTC
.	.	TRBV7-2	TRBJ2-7	CASSFQGGTYEQYF	TGTGCCAGCAGCTTCCAGGGAGGAACCTACGAGCAGTACTTC
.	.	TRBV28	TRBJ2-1	CASSFGRAEFF	TGTGCCAGCAGTTTTGGCAGGGCTGAGTTCTTC